This T cell receptor (beta chain) stems from a study of T cells in lung cancer brain metastases. Study-wide points: Brain metastasis T cell infiltration was not adjusted for preoperative corticosteroid effects.

Patients had resection for synchronous oligometastatic disease or delayed recurrence of a solitary brain metastasis. Assay used: immunoSEQ multiplex PCR; TCRdb lists only in-frame clones, some missing. The data contain approximately 5,500 clones, about 80% of them singletons. With respect to this clone: Its target is unknown.

The V segment lost 7 bases and the J segment 8 bases; nucleotides outside the gene matches: 14. CDR3 length equals 15 residues. Germline assignment: CDR1 MNHEY and CDR2 SVGAGI. Sequencing was done on a sample of tumor tissue from a brain metastasis. This receptor was obtained from a man aged 45-65 years with non-small cell lung cancer that had spread to the brain. V gene TRBV6-5 combines with J gene TRBJ1-1; 9 nucleotides agree with TRBD1. The CDR3 region has the DNA TGTGCCAGCACCCGGGGACAGGGAGCTTTTGGCGAAGCTTTCTTT. This codes for CASTRGQGAFGEAFF.